This TCR beta chain was recorded in a study of blood T cell repertoires in COVID-19. Looked up from germline, CDR1 is MGHRA and CDR2 is YSYEKL. V dropped 4 bases and J dropped 6; count of bases not matched to a gene: 5. The CDR3 extends over 15 amino acids. Here immunoSEQ multiplex PCR was the method, and the copy in TCRdb shows in-frame clones only, minus some. In the table there are some 170,000 clones, roughly 89% of which are singletons. The rearrangement links TRBV4-1 to TRBJ1-6; 8 bases match TRBD1. This TCR was sampled from a woman aged 50 to 60 with acute or convalescent COVID-19. Source material: peripheral blood. CDR3: CASSREGQVNSPLHF. DNA of the CDR3: TGCGCCAGCAGCCGCGAGGGACAGGTTAATTCACCCCTCCACTTT.